This T cell receptor (beta chain) was profiled in a study of response to subunit inactivated influenza vaccine. From germline, CDR1 is MNHNS and CDR2 SASEGT. The germline V and J ends were trimmed by 7 bases and 5 bases, with 12 bases remaining between them. This CDR3 contains 13 residues. TCRdb re-derived calls from the RT-PCR reads in MiXCR, one entry per CDR3 protein. The profile covers 500,000 to 700,000 distinct CDR3 sequences, with around 25% appearing a single time and about 3% taken by the ten largest. Study-wide findings and caveats: Authors suggested each seasonal influenza vaccination recruits few new T cells.

This clonotype was picked up many times. Its antigen is not known. The same data also contributed to another study, on T cells expressing NK-cell markers. From that second work: UMI-tagged 5'RACE template switching yielded the TCR beta cDNA. The authors sequenced eight donors, of whom seven were HCMV-seropositive and one was seronegative. In several experiments, an anti-gamma-delta TCR antibody restricted sorting to alpha-beta TCR T cells. The CD3+CD56-NKG2C+ fraction of a handful of donors was likewise dominated by these clonotypes.

The sequence came from a man in his forties or fifties who received an inactivated influenza vaccine. The rearrangement links TRBV6-1 to TRBJ2-1, with no clear D. Sequencing was performed on CD4+ T cells sorted from PBMCs, taken roughly 12 days after vaccination. The CDR3 is CASTLDWNNEQFF. CDR3 DNA: TGTGCCAGCACTCTTGACTGGAACAATGAGCAGTTCTTC.